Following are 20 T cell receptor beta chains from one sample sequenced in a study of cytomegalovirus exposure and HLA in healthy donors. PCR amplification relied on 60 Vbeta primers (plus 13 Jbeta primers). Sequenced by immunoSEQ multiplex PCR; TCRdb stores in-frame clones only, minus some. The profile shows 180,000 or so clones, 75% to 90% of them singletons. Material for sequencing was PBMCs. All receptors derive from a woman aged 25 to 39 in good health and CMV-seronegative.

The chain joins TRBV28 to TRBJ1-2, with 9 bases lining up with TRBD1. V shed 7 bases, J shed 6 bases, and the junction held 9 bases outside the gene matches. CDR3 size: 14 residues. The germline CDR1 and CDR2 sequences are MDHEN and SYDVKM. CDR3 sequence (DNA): TGTGCCAGCACCACAGGGGGCGCATTGGATGGCTACACCTTC. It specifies CASTTGGALDGYTF.

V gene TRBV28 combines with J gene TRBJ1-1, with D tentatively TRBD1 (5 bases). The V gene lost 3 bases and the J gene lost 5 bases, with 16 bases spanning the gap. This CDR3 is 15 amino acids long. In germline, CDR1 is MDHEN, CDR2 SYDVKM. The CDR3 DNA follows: TGTGCCAGCAGTTTGGGCGGGGGGTCTTTAACTGAAGCTTTCTTT. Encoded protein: CASSLGGGSLTEAFF.

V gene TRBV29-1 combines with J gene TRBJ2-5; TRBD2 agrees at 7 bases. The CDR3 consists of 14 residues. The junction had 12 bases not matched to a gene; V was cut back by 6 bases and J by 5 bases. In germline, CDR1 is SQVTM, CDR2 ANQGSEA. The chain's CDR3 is CSVAGTTASETQYF. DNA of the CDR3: TGCAGCGTGGCCGGGACTACCGCTTCTGAGACCCAGTACTTC.

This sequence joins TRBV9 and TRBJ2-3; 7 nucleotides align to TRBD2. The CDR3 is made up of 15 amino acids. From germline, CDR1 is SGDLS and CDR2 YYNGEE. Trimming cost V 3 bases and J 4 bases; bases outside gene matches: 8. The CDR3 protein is CASSAPGGGADTQYF. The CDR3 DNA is TGTGCCAGCAGCGCCCCGGGGGGAGGCGCAGATACGCAGTATTTT.

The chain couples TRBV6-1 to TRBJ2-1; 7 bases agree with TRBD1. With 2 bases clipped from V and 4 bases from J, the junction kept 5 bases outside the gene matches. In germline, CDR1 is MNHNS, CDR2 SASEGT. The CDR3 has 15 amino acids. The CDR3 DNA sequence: TGTGCCAGCAGTGAACAGGGACAGATATACAATGAGCAGTTCTTC. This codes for CASSEQGQIYNEQFF.

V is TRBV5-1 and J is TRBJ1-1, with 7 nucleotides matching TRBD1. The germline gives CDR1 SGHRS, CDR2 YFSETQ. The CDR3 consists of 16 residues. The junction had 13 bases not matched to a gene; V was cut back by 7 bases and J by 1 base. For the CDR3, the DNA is TGCGCCAGCCGAATAGATTTTGACAGGGAGAACACTGAAGCTTTCTTT. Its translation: CASRIDFDRENTEAFF.

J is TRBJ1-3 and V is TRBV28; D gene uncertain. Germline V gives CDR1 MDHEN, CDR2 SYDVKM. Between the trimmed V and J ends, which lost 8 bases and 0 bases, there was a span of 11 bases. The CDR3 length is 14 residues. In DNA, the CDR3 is TGTGCCAGCTGCCCCGCCGGCTCTGGAAACACCATATATTTT. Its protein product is CASCPAGSGNTIYF.

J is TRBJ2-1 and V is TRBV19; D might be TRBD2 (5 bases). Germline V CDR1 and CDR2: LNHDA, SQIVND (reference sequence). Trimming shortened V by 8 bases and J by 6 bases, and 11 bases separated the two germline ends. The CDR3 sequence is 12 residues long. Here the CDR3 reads CASQLGGNEQFF. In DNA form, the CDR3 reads TGTGCCAGTCAACTAGGTGGCAATGAGCAGTTCTTC.

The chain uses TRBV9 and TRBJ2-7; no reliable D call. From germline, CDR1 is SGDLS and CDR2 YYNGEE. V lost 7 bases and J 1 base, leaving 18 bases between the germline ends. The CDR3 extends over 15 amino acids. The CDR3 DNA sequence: TGTGCCAGCTCCAAAAGATCCCTAGATTCCTACGAGCAGTACTTC. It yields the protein CASSKRSLDSYEQYF.

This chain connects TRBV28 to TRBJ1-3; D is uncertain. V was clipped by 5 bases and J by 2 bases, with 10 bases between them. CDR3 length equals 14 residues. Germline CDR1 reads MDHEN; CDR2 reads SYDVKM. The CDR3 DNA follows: TGTGCCAGCAGTCCCTCGAGGGCTGGAAACACCATATATTTT. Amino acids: CASSPSRAGNTIYF.

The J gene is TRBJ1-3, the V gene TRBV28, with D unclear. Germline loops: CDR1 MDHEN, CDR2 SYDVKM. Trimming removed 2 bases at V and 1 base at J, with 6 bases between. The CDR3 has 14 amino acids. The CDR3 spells CASSLVGSGNTIYF. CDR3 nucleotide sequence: TGTGCCAGCAGTTTAGTCGGGTCTGGAAACACCATATATTTT.

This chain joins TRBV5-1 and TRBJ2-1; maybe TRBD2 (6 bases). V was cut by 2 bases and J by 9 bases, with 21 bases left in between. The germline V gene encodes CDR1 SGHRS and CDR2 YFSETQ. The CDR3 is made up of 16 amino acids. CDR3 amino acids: CASSLISGSRDSEQFF. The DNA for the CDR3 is TGCGCCAGCAGCTTAATTTCCGGGAGCCGAGACAGTGAGCAGTTCTTC.

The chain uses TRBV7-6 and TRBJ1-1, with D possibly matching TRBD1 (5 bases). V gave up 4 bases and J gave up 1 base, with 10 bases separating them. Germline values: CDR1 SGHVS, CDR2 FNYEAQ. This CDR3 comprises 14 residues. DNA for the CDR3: TGTGCCAGCAGCTCCGGGGGAGAGAACACTGAAGCTTTCTTT. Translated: CASSSGGENTEAFF.

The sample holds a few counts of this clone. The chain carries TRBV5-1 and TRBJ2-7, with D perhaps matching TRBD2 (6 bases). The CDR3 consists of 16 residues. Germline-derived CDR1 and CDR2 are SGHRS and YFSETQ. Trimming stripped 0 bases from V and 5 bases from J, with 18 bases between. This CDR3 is CASSLALGGPNDEQYF. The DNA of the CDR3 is TGCGCCAGCAGCTTGGCCTTGGGGGGACCTAACGACGAGCAGTACTTC.

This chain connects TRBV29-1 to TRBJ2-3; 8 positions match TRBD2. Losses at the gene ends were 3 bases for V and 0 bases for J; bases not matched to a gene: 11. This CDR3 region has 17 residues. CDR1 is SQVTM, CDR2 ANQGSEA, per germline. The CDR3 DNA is TGCAGCGTTGATCCGGCGGGGGGCCTTCTTAGCACAGATACGCAGTATTTT. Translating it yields CSVDPAGGLLSTDTQYF.

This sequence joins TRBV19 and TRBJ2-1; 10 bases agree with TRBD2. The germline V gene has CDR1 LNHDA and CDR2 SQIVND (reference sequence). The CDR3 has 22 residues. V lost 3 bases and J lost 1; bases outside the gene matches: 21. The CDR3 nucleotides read TGTGCCAGTAGTATGAAAATTACTAGCGGGACGACCGTCGGTCCTTCCTACAATGAGCAGTTCTTC. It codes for CASSMKITSGTTVGPSYNEQFF.

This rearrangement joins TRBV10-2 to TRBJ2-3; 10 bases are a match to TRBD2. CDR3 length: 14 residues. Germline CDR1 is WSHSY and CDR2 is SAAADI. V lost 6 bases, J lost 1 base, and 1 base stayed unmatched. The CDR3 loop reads CASRGLARTDTQYF. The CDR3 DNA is TGCGCCAGCAGGGGACTAGCGCGCACAGATACGCAGTATTTT.

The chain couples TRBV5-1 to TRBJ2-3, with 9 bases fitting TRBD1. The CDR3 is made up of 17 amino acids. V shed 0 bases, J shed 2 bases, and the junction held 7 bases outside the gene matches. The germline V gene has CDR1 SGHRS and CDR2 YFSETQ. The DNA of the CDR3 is TGCGCCAGCAGCTTGGGGCCGACAGGGGGTAACACAGATACGCAGTATTTT. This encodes CASSLGPTGGNTDTQYF.

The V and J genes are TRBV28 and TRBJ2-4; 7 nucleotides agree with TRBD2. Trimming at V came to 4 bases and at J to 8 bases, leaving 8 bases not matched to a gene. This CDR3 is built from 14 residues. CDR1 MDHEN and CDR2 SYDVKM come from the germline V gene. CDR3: CASSSPSGVDIQYF. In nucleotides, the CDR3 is TGTGCCAGCAGTTCACCCAGCGGGGTTGACATTCAGTACTTC.

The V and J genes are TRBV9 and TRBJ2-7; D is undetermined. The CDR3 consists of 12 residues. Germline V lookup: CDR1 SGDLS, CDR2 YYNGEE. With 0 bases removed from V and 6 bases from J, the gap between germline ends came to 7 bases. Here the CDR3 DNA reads TGTGCCAGCAGCGTAGCTTTCGGCGAGCAGTACTTC. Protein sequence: CASSVAFGEQYF.